The rows below give T cell receptor beta chains drawn from one sample of a study of CD8 T cells in ankylosing spondylitis. MiXCR, run by TCRdb on the 5' RACE reads, gives a single entry per CDR3 protein. The table lists around 100,000 distinct CDR3 sequences, approximately 25% of them singletons. Sequenced: synovial fluid, either unsorted or a sorted T cell fraction (not recorded which). Receptors originate from a male donor with ankylosing spondylitis. CDR3s include the opening cysteine and the closing phenylalanine or tryptophan. Each record gives: clone size, J gene, D gene, V gene, CDR3 protein, CDR3 DNA. The D gene is left open where the match is weak. Clone size is stated in some rows and not others, as once, few, many or a class when expanded.

clone size: -; J gene: TRBJ1-1; D gene: -; V gene: TRBV7-9; CDR3 protein: CASSFDSAQITEAFF; CDR3 DNA: TGTGCCAGCAGCTTCGATTCAGCACAGATCACTGAAGCTTTCTTT
clone size: few; J gene: TRBJ2-1; D gene: -; V gene: TRBV9; CDR3 protein: CASSVGVGNEQFF; CDR3 DNA: TGTGCCAGCAGCGTAGGGGTAGGGAATGAGCAGTTCTTC
clone size: -; J gene: TRBJ2-5; D gene: -; V gene: TRBV30; CDR3 protein: CAWRQLGEETQYF; CDR3 DNA: TGTGCCTGGAGACAACTAGGAGAAGAGACCCAGTACTTC
clone size: many; J gene: TRBJ2-1; D gene: TRBD1; V gene: TRBV9; CDR3 protein: CASSVSTGANEQFF; CDR3 DNA: TGTGCCAGCAGCGTAAGTACAGGGGCAAATGAGCAGTTCTTC
clone size: -; J gene: TRBJ2-1; D gene: -; V gene: TRBV7-2; CDR3 protein: CASSLASSSYNEQFF; CDR3 DNA: TGTGCCAGCAGCTTGGCGTCGAGCTCCTACAATGAGCAGTTCTTC
clone size: -; J gene: TRBJ2-3; D gene: -; V gene: TRBV27; CDR3 protein: CASSLSRGTDTQYF; CDR3 DNA: TGTGCCAGCAGTTTAAGTCGGGGAACAGATACGCAGTATTTT
clone size: -; J gene: TRBJ2-5; D gene: -; V gene: TRBV20-1; CDR3 protein: CSARDGQPQETQYF; CDR3 DNA: TGTAGTGCTAGAGATGGACAGCCTCAAGAGACCCAGTACTTC
clone size: once; J gene: TRBJ1-1; D gene: TRBD1; V gene: TRBV19; CDR3 protein: CASKYRGNTEAFF; CDR3 DNA: TGTGCCAGTAAATACAGGGGAAACACTGAAGCTTTCTTT
clone size: -; J gene: TRBJ2-3; D gene: TRBD2; V gene: TRBV5-1; CDR3 protein: CASSQLAGGEYTDTQYF; CDR3 DNA: TGCGCCAGCAGCCAATTAGCGGGAGGAGAATACACAGATACGCAGTATTTT
clone size: few; J gene: TRBJ1-1; D gene: -; V gene: TRBV2; CDR3 protein: CASLPGTMNTEAFF; CDR3 DNA: TGTGCCAGCCTCCCAGGGACCATGAACACTGAAGCTTTCTTT
clone size: many; J gene: TRBJ2-7; D gene: TRBD2; V gene: TRBV7-9; CDR3 protein: CASSWTRGFNEQYF; CDR3 DNA: TGTGCCAGCAGCTGGACTAGGGGTTTCAACGAGCAGTACTTC
clone size: -; J gene: TRBJ1-2; D gene: TRBD1; V gene: TRBV7-9; CDR3 protein: CASSTDRDGYGYTF; CDR3 DNA: TGTGCCAGCAGCACGGACAGGGACGGCTATGGCTACACCTTC
clone size: few; J gene: TRBJ2-7; D gene: -; V gene: TRBV20-1; CDR3 protein: CSAREGVNEQYF; CDR3 DNA: TGCAGTGCTAGAGAGGGGGTGAACGAGCAGTACTTC
clone size: -; J gene: TRBJ1-1; D gene: TRBD1; V gene: TRBV18; CDR3 protein: CASRWPGGYTEAFF; CDR3 DNA: TGTGCCAGCCGCTGGCCAGGGGGGTACACTGAAGCTTTCTTT